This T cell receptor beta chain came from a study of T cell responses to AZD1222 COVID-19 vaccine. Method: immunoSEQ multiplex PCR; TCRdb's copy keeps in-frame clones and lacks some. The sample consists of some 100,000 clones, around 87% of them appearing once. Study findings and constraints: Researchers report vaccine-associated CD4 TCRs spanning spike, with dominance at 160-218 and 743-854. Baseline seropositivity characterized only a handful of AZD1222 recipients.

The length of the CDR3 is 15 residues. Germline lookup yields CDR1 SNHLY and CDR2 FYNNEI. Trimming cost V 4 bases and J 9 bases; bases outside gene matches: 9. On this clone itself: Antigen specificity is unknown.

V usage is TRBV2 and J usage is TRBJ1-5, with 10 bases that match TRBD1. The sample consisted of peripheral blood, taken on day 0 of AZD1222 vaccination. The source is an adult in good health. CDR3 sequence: CASSVGTGALRPQHF. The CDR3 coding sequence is TGTGCCAGCAGTGTAGGGACAGGGGCTCTGAGGCCCCAGCATTTT.